This T cell receptor beta chain is drawn from a study of response to subunit inactivated influenza vaccine. MiXCR, applied by TCRdb to the RT-PCR reads, yields one record per CDR3 protein. There are just over 300,000 distinct CDR3 sequences in the sample; 22% occur only once, and about a tenth lies in the top ten. In germline, CDR1 is LNHDA, CDR2 SQIVND (reference sequence). This CDR3 contains 15 residues. Trimming removed 5 bases at V and 0 bases at J, with 10 bases between. Study outcomes and limitations: Authors suggested seasonal influenza vaccinations each recruit few new T cells.

This clonotype has a handful of counts. The antigen is undetermined. This TCR derives from a man between 45 and 75 years old who received an inactivated influenza vaccine. The starting material was PBMCs from blood, obtained less than 22 months after vaccination. The chain has TRBV19 and TRBJ1-4; D is undetermined. The CDR3 DNA reads TGTGCCAGTAGTGACGGAAGTGCAACTAATGAAAAACTGTTTTTT. Its translation is CASSDGSATNEKLFF.